This T cell receptor beta chain appears in the sequencing data of a study of breast tumors, draining lymph nodes, adjacent tissues. There are a few counts of this clonotype. Its antigen is not identified. Using its own MiXCR run on the multiplex PCR reads, TCRdb lists one record per CDR3 protein. The sample consists of about 180,000 distinct CDR3 sequences, 33% of them appearing once. Notes on the study in general: Data fit most tumor T cells coming from lymph node, expanding in tumor. That most tumor T cells come from lymph nodes remained unproven. Compared with lymph nodes, tumors were less diverse; compared with nontumor tissue, more. Tumor and nontumor repertoires were significantly more similar in luminal-like than in basal-like breast cancer.

The lymph nodes were axillary draining lymph nodes from breast cancer patients. The V end lost 4 bases, the J end lost 2 bases, and 16 bases lay between the germline ends. Germline CDR1 is SGHDT and CDR2 is YYEEEE. The length of the CDR3 is 16 residues. The rearrangement joins TRBV5-6 to TRBJ2-1, with a weak D call TRBD1 (5 bases). The clonotype was recovered from a female donor with breast cancer. Some clones in this sample may be carry-over from other donors' samples. Sequenced input: axillary lymph node tissue. In DNA, the CDR3 is TGTGCCAGCAGCCAAACTGGCAGGGTCCCCTACAATGAGCAGTTCTTC. It encodes CASSQTGRVPYNEQFF.